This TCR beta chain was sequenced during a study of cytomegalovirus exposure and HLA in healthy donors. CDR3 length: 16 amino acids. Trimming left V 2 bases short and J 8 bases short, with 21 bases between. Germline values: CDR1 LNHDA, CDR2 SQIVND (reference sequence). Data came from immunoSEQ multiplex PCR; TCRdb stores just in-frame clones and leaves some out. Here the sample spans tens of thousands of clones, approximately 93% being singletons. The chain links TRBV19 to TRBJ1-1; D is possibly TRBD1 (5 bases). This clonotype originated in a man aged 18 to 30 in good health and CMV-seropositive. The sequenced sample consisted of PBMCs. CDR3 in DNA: TGTGCCAGTAGTATAATAGGATTCGGGACTGAATACGAAGCTTTCTTT. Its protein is CASSIIGFGTEYEAFF.